This TCR beta chain was identified in a study of T cell changes during pregnancy in multiple sclerosis. The CDR3 extends over 13 amino acids. The germline V and J ends were trimmed by 10 bases and 7 bases, with 16 bases remaining between them. CDR1 is SEHNR, CDR2 FQNEAQ, per germline (reference sequence). The sample holds a few counts of this clone. Method: immunoSEQ multiplex PCR; TCRdb's copy keeps in-frame clones and lacks some. The sample shows roughly 100,000 clones, 75% to 95% of them seen only once. The genes are TRBV7-9 and TRBJ1-4; a possible D gene is TRBD1 (5 bases). This clonotype originated in a female donor with multiple sclerosis, enrolled in a pregnancy study. Sequenced material: peripheral blood, taken in the second trimester of pregnancy. In DNA form, the CDR3 reads TGTGCCATTTGGGCCAGGGAGGGTGAAAAACTGTTTTTT. Translation gives CAIWAREGEKLFF.